The 24 T cell receptor beta chains reported below all come from one sample, sequenced in a study of cytomegalovirus exposure and HLA in healthy donors. The primer mix had 60 Vbeta and 13 Jbeta primers. Using immunoSEQ multiplex PCR, the repertoire was profiled, and TCRdb retains in-frame clones only, with some absent. In the table there are approximately 140,000 clones, around 79% of which are singletons. Sample: PBMCs. The receptor source for this set is a man in his late teens or twenties in good health and CMV-seronegative.

This clone showed up just once. V is TRBV19 and J is TRBJ2-7; 8 bases map to TRBD1. Germline CDR1 is LNHDA and CDR2 is SQIVND (reference sequence). This CDR3 has 17 residues. J was trimmed by 0 bases and V by 4 bases; bases with no gene match: 11. The CDR3 DNA sequence: TGTGCCAGTAGTAAACCCGGGACAGGAGGGCTCTCCTACGAGCAGTACTTC. Translated, it gives CASSKPGTGGLSYEQYF.

The V call is TRBV28, the J call TRBJ1-5, with D hard to call. In germline, CDR1 is MDHEN, CDR2 SYDVKM. The CDR3 runs 11 residues. Trimming removed 6 bases at V and 7 bases at J, with 7 bases between. The CDR3 DNA follows: TGTGCCAGCAGGGCGGGACAGCCCCAGCATTTT. Encoded protein: CASRAGQPQHF.

V and J are TRBV19 and TRBJ2-1, with 12 nucleotides matching TRBD2. CDR3 length: 19 residues. J gave up 1 base and V 5 bases, and 12 bases lay outside the gene matches. Per the germline V gene, CDR1 is LNHDA and CDR2 is SQIVND (reference sequence). The chain's CDR3 is CASSGRLAGATRSYNEQFF. The CDR3 DNA reads as TGTGCCAGTAGTGGACGACTAGCGGGGGCGACTAGGTCCTACAATGAGCAGTTCTTC.

The V and J genes are TRBV2 and TRBJ1-1, with TRBD1 matching over 7 bases. V dropped 11 bases and J dropped 1; count of bases not matched to a gene: 10. The CDR3 covers 14 residues. Looked up from germline, CDR1 is SNHLY and CDR2 is FYNNEI. CDR3 nucleotides: TGTGCCGGTTACAGGGGCGCCGAGAACACTGAAGCTTTCTTT. This sequence encodes CAGYRGAENTEAFF.

J is TRBJ2-5 and V is TRBV7-9, with D tentatively TRBD1 (5 bases). CDR3 length equals 16 residues. Trimming removed 3 bases from V and 2 bases from J, with 16 bases in between. The germline gives CDR1 SEHNR, CDR2 FQNEAQ (reference sequence). Written as DNA, the CDR3 is TGTGCCAGCAGCTTTATCCCCTCCCGACAGCAAGAGACCCAGTACTTC. Encoded protein: CASSFIPSRQQETQYF.

CDR3 loop: CANELRGPGEQFF. CDR3 nucleotide sequence: TGTGCCAACGAGCTTAGGGGGCCCGGGGAACAGTTCTTC. The V gene is TRBV11-3, the J gene TRBJ2-1; TRBD1 matches at 7 bases. The CDR3 totals 13 residues. In germline, CDR1 is SGHNT, CDR2 YENEEA. The V gene end was trimmed by 10 bases and the J gene end by 13 bases; junction bases not matched to a gene: 16.

The rearrangement links TRBV29-1 to TRBJ2-7, with D possibly matching TRBD2 (7 bases). The V end was cut by 6 bases, the J end by 4 bases, with 13 bases between. This CDR3 spans 12 amino acids. Germline V CDR1 and CDR2: SQVTM, ANQGSEA. The CDR3 reads CSVRGGAYEQYF. The CDR3 nucleotides read TGCAGCGTGAGGGGGGGCGCATACGAGCAGTACTTC.

This chain joins TRBV19 and TRBJ1-1; D is possibly TRBD1 (6 bases). The CDR3 consists of 15 residues. Germline CDR1 is LNHDA and CDR2 is SQIVND (reference sequence). V was pared by 3 bases and J by 0 bases, with 11 bases between. The CDR3 reads CASSMTGGMNTEAFF. CDR3 nucleotide sequence: TGTGCCAGTAGTATGACAGGCGGCATGAACACTGAAGCTTTCTTT.

The chain has TRBV20-1 and TRBJ2-1; D remains unclear. The CDR3 sequence is 11 residues long. In germline, CDR1 is DFQATT, CDR2 SNEGSKA (reference sequence). The germline V and J ends were trimmed by 3 bases and 9 bases, with 9 bases remaining between them. CDR3 residues: CSARSRFEQFF. DNA for the CDR3: TGCAGTGCTAGGTCCCGGTTTGAGCAGTTCTTC.

This chain uses TRBV5-1 with TRBJ2-7; D is possibly TRBD1 (6 bases). CDR1 and CDR2 from the germline V gene are SGHRS and YFSETQ. V was cut by 0 bases and J by 3 bases, with 13 bases left in between. This CDR3 spans 15 amino acids. Here the CDR3 DNA reads TGCGCCAGCAGCTTGGGGACAGTCCAACTCTACGAGCAGTACTTC. Amino acids: CASSLGTVQLYEQYF.

This clone has more than one count but fewer than ten. CDR3 nucleotides: TGTGCCAGCAGTTTCCTAGACAGATACGAGCAGTACTTC. This gives the protein CASSFLDRYEQYF. V and J are TRBV27 and TRBJ2-7; tentatively, D is TRBD1 (5 bases). Trimming cost V 3 bases and J 4 bases, with 10 bases left between them. This CDR3 is 13 amino acids long. Germline V gene sequence: CDR1 MNHEY, CDR2 SMNVEV (reference sequence).

V gene TRBV7-8 combines with J gene TRBJ1-1, with 8 bases lining up with TRBD1. The junction had 11 bases not matched to a gene; V was cut back by 5 bases and J by 0 bases. This CDR3 has 17 residues. CDR1 SGHVS and CDR2 FQNEAQ come from the germline V gene. CDR3 amino acids: CASSLGTGWSMNTEAFF. The CDR3 nucleotides are TGTGCCAGCAGCCTCGGGACAGGATGGTCTATGAACACTGAAGCTTTCTTT.

The genes are TRBV5-4 and TRBJ1-1, with D possibly matching TRBD1 (6 bases). This CDR3 is built from 13 residues. CDR1 is SGHNT and CDR2 is YYREEE in the germline V gene (reference sequence). V lost 4 bases and J 12 bases, leaving 19 bases between the germline ends. CDR3 bases: TGTGCCAGCAGCCAAACAGGGCAGATGTTATCTTTCTTT. It codes for CASSQTGQMLSFF.

The genes are TRBV6-1 and TRBJ1-1; TRBD1 might be the D (5 bases). Trimming cost V 5 bases and J 1 base, with 11 bases left between them. Germline V gene lookup returns CDR1 MNHNS and CDR2 SASEGT. The CDR3 is made up of 14 amino acids. CDR3 sequence: CASSYSRANTEAFF. In nucleotides, the CDR3 is TGTGCCAGCAGTTATTCCAGGGCGAACACTGAAGCTTTCTTT.

The chain employs TRBV11-3 and TRBJ2-1; tentative D call: TRBD1 (5 bases). V gave up 1 base and J gave up 6 bases, with 7 bases separating them. Germline V CDR1 and CDR2: SGHNT, YENEEA. The CDR3 has 13 residues. The CDR3 spells CASSLAGINEQFF. Here the CDR3 DNA reads TGTGCCAGCAGCTTAGCAGGGATCAATGAGCAGTTCTTC.

This chain links TRBV23-1 with TRBJ1-5; 8 bases line up with TRBD1. TRBV23-1 is sorted into the ORF group, with uncertain function. V dropped 8 bases and J dropped 2; count of bases not matched to a gene: 8. This CDR3 spans 15 amino acids. CDR3 sequence reads: CASLIQDRGNQPQHF. Written as DNA, the CDR3 is TGCGCCAGCCTCATACAGGACAGGGGCAATCAGCCCCAGCATTTT.

With respect to this clone: This CDR3 is also generated by other DNA sequences in the sample. This chain joins TRBV7-9 and TRBJ1-2, with TRBD1 matching 7 bases. Germline CDR1 reads SEHNR; CDR2 reads FQNEAQ (reference sequence). The length of the CDR3 is 13 residues. With 5 bases clipped from V and 8 bases from J, the junction kept 8 bases outside the gene matches. The CDR3 loop reads CASSTGQLYGYTF. CDR3 DNA: TGTGCCAGCAGCACGGGACAGCTCTACGGCTACACCTTC.

The chain combines TRBV19 with TRBJ2-2; TRBD1 agrees at 11 bases. This CDR3 spans 17 amino acids. The germline gives CDR1 LNHDA, CDR2 SQIVND (reference sequence). V lost 8 bases to trimming and J lost 6 bases; unmatched junction nucleotides: 14. The chain's CDR3 is CASGKFIGQGASGELFF. In DNA form, the CDR3 reads TGTGCCAGTGGGAAGTTTATTGGACAGGGGGCCTCCGGGGAGCTGTTTTTT.

The chain uses TRBV6-5 and TRBJ2-1; 9 bases agree with TRBD1. The germline V gene encodes CDR1 MNHEY and CDR2 SVGAGI. V shed 4 bases, J shed 7 bases, and the junction held 8 bases outside the gene matches. CDR3 length: 15 amino acids. CDR3 coding DNA: TGTGCCAGCAGTTTTACAGGGGGCGCGGTTAATGAGCAGTTCTTC. Translating it yields CASSFTGGAVNEQFF.

This sequence joins TRBV5-1 and TRBJ2-5; a possible D gene is TRBD1 (6 bases). Germline V gene data show CDR1 as SGHRS and CDR2 as YFSETQ. The CDR3 runs 14 residues. V was shortened by 0 bases and J by 5 bases, with 11 bases between the two germline ends. The CDR3 DNA reads TGCGCCAGCAGCTTGGACAGGGCCGGCGAGACCCAGTACTTC. Its translation: CASSLDRAGETQYF.

The CDR3 bases are TGTGCCAGCAGCGGAGACAGGGGCACAGATACGCAGTATTTT. It codes for CASSGDRGTDTQYF. The chain combines TRBV9 with TRBJ2-3; 7 bases fit TRBD1. Germline loops: CDR1 SGDLS, CDR2 YYNGEE. The junction had 2 bases not matched to a gene; V was cut back by 3 bases and J by 1 base. The CDR3 sequence is 14 residues long.

This clone was recorded only once. The rearrangement joins TRBV19 to TRBJ1-6; D uncertain. CDR1 and CDR2 (germline): LNHDA, SQIVND (reference sequence). V was trimmed by 4 bases and J by 13 bases, leaving 14 bases between them. This CDR3 has 13 residues. CDR3 nucleotide sequence: TGTGCCAGTAGTACCGCTCCAAGCGACCCCCTCCACTTT. Protein sequence: CASSTAPSDPLHF. Drawing the rest from reference TRBV19 and TRBJ1-6, the complete variable domain is DGGITQSPKYLFRKEGQNVTLSCEQNLNHDAMYWYRQDPGQGLRLIYYSQIVNDFQKGDIAEGYSVSREKKESFPLTVTSAQKNPTAFYLCASSTAPSDPLHFGNGTRLTVT.

The table lists this clone with a count of one. J is TRBJ2-7 and V is TRBV6-1; 9 nucleotides agree with TRBD2. The CDR3 consists of 14 residues. CDR1 and CDR2 (germline): MNHNS, SASEGT. The ends lost 6 bases at V and 3 bases at J; junction bases unmatched: 6. The CDR3 protein is CASRAGGTFYEQYF. CDR3 coding DNA: TGTGCCAGCAGGGCGGGAGGGACCTTCTACGAGCAGTACTTC.

V gene TRBV27 combines with J gene TRBJ2-3, with a tentative D call TRBD2 (6 bases). Between the trimmed V and J ends, which lost 0 bases and 6 bases, there was a span of 22 bases. The CDR3 length is 18 residues. Germline CDR1 and CDR2: MNHEY and SMNVEV (reference sequence). The CDR3 DNA reads TGTGCCAGCAGTTTATCCCCGTTCGACGGGGGACCACAGGATACGCAGTATTTT. The encoded protein is CASSLSPFDGGPQDTQYF.